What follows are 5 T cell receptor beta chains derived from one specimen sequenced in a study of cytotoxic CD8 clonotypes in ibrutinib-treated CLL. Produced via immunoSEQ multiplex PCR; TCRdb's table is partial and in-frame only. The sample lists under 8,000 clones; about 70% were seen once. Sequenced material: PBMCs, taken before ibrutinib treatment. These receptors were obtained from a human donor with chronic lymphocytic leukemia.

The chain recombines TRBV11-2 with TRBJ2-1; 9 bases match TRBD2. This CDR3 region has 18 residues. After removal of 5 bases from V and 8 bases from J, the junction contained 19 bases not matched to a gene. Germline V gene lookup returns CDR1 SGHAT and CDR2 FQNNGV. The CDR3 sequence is CASSQEPHGAGGSYEQFF. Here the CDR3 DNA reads TGTGCCAGCAGCCAAGAACCCCACGGGGCGGGGGGGTCTTATGAGCAGTTCTTC.

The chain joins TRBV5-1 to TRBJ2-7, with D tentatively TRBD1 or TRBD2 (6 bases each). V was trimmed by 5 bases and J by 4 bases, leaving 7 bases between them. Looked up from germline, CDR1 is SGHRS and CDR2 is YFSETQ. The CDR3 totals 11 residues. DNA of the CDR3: TGCGCCAGCAGAGGGGGGTACGAGCAGTACTTC. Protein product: CASRGGYEQYF.

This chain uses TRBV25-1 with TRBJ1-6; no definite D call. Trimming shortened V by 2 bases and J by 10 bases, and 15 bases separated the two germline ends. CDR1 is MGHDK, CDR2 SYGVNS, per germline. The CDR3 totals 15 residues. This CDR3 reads CASSEIEGGGSPLHF. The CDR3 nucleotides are TGTGCCAGCAGTGAAATCGAGGGAGGCGGGTCACCCCTCCACTTT. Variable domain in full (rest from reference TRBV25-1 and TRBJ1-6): EADIYQTPRYLVIGTGKKITLECSQTMGHDKMYWYQQDPGMELHLIHYSYGVNSTEKGDLSSESTVSRIRTEHFPLTLESARPSHTSQYLCASSEIEGGGSPLHFGNGTRLTVT.

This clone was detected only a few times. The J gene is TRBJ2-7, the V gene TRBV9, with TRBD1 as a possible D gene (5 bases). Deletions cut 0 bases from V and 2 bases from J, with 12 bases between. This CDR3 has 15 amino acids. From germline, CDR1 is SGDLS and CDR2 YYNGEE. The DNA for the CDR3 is TGTGCCAGCAGCGTAGGACAGTCCGAGGCCTACGAGCAGTACTTC. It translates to CASSVGQSEAYEQYF.

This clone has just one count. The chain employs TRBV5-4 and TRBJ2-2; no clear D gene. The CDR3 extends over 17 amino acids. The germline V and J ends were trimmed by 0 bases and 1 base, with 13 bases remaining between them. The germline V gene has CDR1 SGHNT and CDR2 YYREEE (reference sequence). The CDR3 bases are TGTGCCAGCAGCTTGGAGTTGTACAGCTTGAACACCGGGGAGCTGTTTTTT. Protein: CASSLELYSLNTGELFF. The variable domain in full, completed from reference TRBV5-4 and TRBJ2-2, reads ETGVTQSPTHLIKTRGQQVTLRCSSQSGHNTVSWYQQALGQGPQFIFQYYREEENGRGNFPPRFSGLQFPNYSSELNVNALELDDSALYLCASSLELYSLNTGELFFGEGSRLTVL.